This T cell receptor (beta chain) appears in the sequencing data of a study of T-cell reconstitution after alpha-beta-depleted transplantation in children. General observations from the study: Several hundred graft clones that had expanded were reportedly the source of alpha-beta T cells about two months after transplant. Newly produced T cells mostly accounted for T-cell counts and diversity one year post-transplant. Several patients had high TCRbeta diversity at day 60; it came from surviving recipient T cells and thymic progenitors.

Per germline, CDR1 SGHDN and CDR2 FVKESK. Between the trimmed V and J ends, which lost 0 bases and 3 bases, there was a span of 11 bases. This CDR3 spans 15 amino acids. It was with unique molecular identifiers that the TCRbeta library was prepared. Each CDR3 protein gets one entry after TCRdb re-called the PCR reads with MiXCR. The repertoire includes a few hundred thousand distinct CDR3 sequences, 10% to 15% of them detected once, and about 2% sits in the top ten. Note on this clonotype: What it binds is not known.

V gene TRBV14 combines with J gene TRBJ2-5; a weak D match, TRBD2 (5 bases). This sequence originates from a male patient aged 10 to 17 who had a stem cell transplant for acute myeloid leukemia, so the T cells may come from the graft donor. Sequenced material: PBMCs, mostly from graft donor cells, taken 360 days after TCRalphabeta/CD19-depleted stem cell transplant. CDR3 sequence reads: CASSQDVGVKETQYF. For the CDR3, the DNA is TGTGCCAGCAGCCAAGATGTGGGAGTGAAAGAGACCCAGTACTTC.